In its sample, the clone carrying this T cell receptor (beta chain) was seen a few times. Its antigen is unidentified. With 5 bases removed from V and 4 bases from J, the gap between germline ends came to 15 bases. The CDR3 has 14 amino acids. Germline V lookup: CDR1 SGHRS, CDR2 YFSETQ. The data belong to a study of response to subunit inactivated influenza vaccine. General study results and limits: After each seasonal influenza vaccination, few new T cells are recruited, the authors suggested.

TCRdb recomputed calls from the RT-PCR reads with MiXCR, one row per CDR3 protein. The sample holds 800,000 or so distinct CDR3 sequences, around 20% seen once. The TCR sequence derives from a man aged 45 to 65 who received an inactivated influenza vaccine. Material: PBMCs from blood, obtained 5 to 6 days after vaccination. V and J are TRBV5-1 and TRBJ2-5, with a tentative D call TRBD1 (6 bases). The CDR3 DNA sequence: TGCGCCAGCAGTCCATTACAGGGAGCAGAGACCCAGTACTTC. It specifies CASSPLQGAETQYF.